This T cell receptor (beta chain) was sequenced in a study of shared clonotypes between healthy human individuals. CD8 cells classed as naive were CD45RO-negative and positively selected for CCR7, excluding terminally differentiated effector memory CD45RA+ cells. Splitting of each subset's genomic DNA was done evenly across several immunoSEQ plates. TCRdb keeps only in-frame clones here, not all; method: immunoSEQ multiplex PCR. The sample yields a few million clones, just under 95% seen once. With 8 bases removed from V and 0 bases from J, the gap between germline ends came to 13 bases. Germline CDR1 and CDR2: MNHEY and SVGAGI. The CDR3 has 14 amino acids.

The sequence derives from a young man in good health. Some clones in this sample may be carry-over from other donors' samples. V and J are TRBV6-5 and TRBJ1-2; a weak D match, TRBD1 (6 bases). The sample consisted of naive CD8+ T cells from PBMCs. CDR3 nucleotide sequence: TGTGCCAGCGGGGGGGCACCAACTAACTATGGCTACACCTTC. It translates to CASGGAPTNYGYTF.